The 20 T cell receptor beta chains below were found in one sample sequenced in a study of CXCR3-negative and CXCR3-positive naive CD8 T cells. General study results and limits: Comparison of naive cells showed more hydrophobic TRB CDR3s in CXCR3-positive than in CXCR3-negative naive cells.

Their antigens remain unidentified. The authors made the TRB cDNA libraries by 5' RACE using UMI labels. Following a re-call of the 5' RACE reads, TCRdb has one entry per CDR3 protein and lacks DNA. The data include 130,000 to 150,000 distinct CDR3 sequences; the top ten clones carry 0.25% to 0.35%. Input material: naive CXCR3+ CD8+ T cells from blood. The subset is: CD45RO-CCR7+CD27+CD95- naive CD8+ T cells expressing CXCR3 (TNR3+). These receptors were taken from a human donor in good health. Some clones in this sample may be carry-over from other donors' samples.

J is TRBJ1-5 and V is TRBV28; TCRdb's D gene call, TRBD1, goes unchecked for lack of DNA. The CDR3 is 14 amino acids. CDR1 and CDR2 (germline): MDHEN, SYDVKM. CDR3 residues: CASSLLQGEQPQHF.

This rearrangement joins TRBV7-9 to TRBJ2-3; checking the TCRdb D call of TRBD2 is not possible without DNA. This CDR3 is built from 17 residues. Germline CDR1 is SEHNR and CDR2 is FQNEAQ (reference sequence). The CDR3 is CASSLREPGLASDTQYF.

The rearrangement joins TRBV6-2 or TRBV6-3 to TRBJ2-7. This CDR3 has 11 residues. Germline V gene lookup returns CDR1 MNHEY and CDR2 SVGEGT. The CDR3 protein is CAAGRTYEQYF.

The CDR3 spells CSAREPGTGFSYEQYF. This chain connects TRBV20-1 to TRBJ2-7; TCRdb's D gene call, TRBD1, goes unchecked for lack of DNA. This CDR3 spans 16 amino acids. The germline gives CDR1 DFQATT, CDR2 SNEGSKA (reference sequence).

The chain is built from TRBV7-9 and TRBJ2-7; the D call of TRBD2 rests on TCRdb alone, since no DNA is present to check it. CDR3 length: 17 residues. Germline CDR1 SEHNR, CDR2 FQNEAQ (reference sequence). CDR3 region: CASSLPSGMAPGYEQYF.

V and J are TRBV11-2 and TRBJ1-2. CDR1 and CDR2 (germline): SGHAT, FQNNGV. The CDR3 length is 11 residues. CDR3 protein: CASSLVYGYTF. Drawing the rest from reference TRBV11-2 and TRBJ1-2, the complete variable domain is EAGVAQSPRYKIIEKRQSVAFWCNPISGHATLYWYQQILGQGPKLLIQFQNNGVVDDSQLPKDRFSAERLKGVDSTLKIQPAKLEDSAVYLCASSLVYGYTFGSGTRLTVV.

This chain links TRBV9 with TRBJ2-7. CDR1 is SGDLS, CDR2 YYNGEE, per germline. CDR3 length: 15 residues. The CDR3 sequence: CASSVDPTASYEQYF.

This sequence joins TRBV20-1 and TRBJ1-4. The V gene's germline CDR1 is DFQATT and CDR2 SNEGSKA (reference sequence). The CDR3 extends over 18 amino acids. The chain's CDR3 is CSAISTAAREPTNEKLFF.

CDR3 loop: CATQEGGTEAFF. V and J are TRBV10-3 and TRBJ1-1; there is no DNA to check the TCRdb D call of TRBD1. Germline lookup yields CDR1 ENHRY and CDR2 SYGVKD. This CDR3 is built from 12 residues.

The rearrangement joins TRBV2 to TRBJ2-7; TCRdb lists TRBD1, though no DNA is available to test this call. The CDR3 runs 16 residues. Germline lookup yields CDR1 SNHLY and CDR2 FYNNEI. The CDR3 here is CASSETGQGFFDEQYF.

The gene calls are TRBV6-5 and TRBJ2-3. This CDR3 has 17 residues. Germline-derived CDR1 and CDR2 are MNHEY and SVGAGI. CDR3 sequence reads: CASSYSLGFTSTDTQYF.

The genes are TRBV6-6 and TRBJ1-1. Germline V gene data show CDR1 as MNHNY and CDR2 as SVGAGI (reference sequence). The CDR3 has 15 residues. The CDR3 loop reads CASSYSLNWDTEAFF.

The chain uses TRBV5-1 and TRBJ1-1; TCRdb's assignment of TRBD1 cannot be checked, as there is no DNA. CDR1 SGHRS and CDR2 YFSETQ come from the germline V gene. This CDR3 comprises 18 residues. This CDR3 reads CASSLEVQGANPNTEAFF. The full variable domain, rest sourced from reference TRBV5-1 and TRBJ1-1, is KAGVTQTPRYLIKTRGQQVTLSCSPISGHRSVSWYQQTPGQGLQFLFEYFSETQRNKGNFPGRFSGRQFSNSRSEMNVSTLELGDSALYLCASSLEVQGANPNTEAFFGQGTRLTVV.

The rearrangement joins TRBV7-6 to TRBJ2-2; TCRdb indicates TRBD2, and absent DNA this call remains unverified. The CDR3 runs 18 residues. Germline V gene data show CDR1 as SGHVS and CDR2 as FNYEAQ. The CDR3 region is CASSHPGTSGGNTGELFF.

This CDR3 is CASSQRGGYPYNEQFF. The rearrangement joins TRBV5-5 to TRBJ2-1; no DNA is available, so the TRBD2 call from TCRdb remains unchecked. The CDR3 consists of 16 residues. Per the germline V gene, CDR1 is SGHKS and CDR2 is YYEKEE (reference sequence).

The chain carries TRBV18 and TRBJ2-3; TCRdb proposes TRBD1, but this gene call is untestable without DNA. There are 17 residues in the CDR3. Germline V gene lookup returns CDR1 KGHSH and CDR2 LQKENI. CDR3 region: CASSPRDRASSTDTQYF.

The chain carries TRBV7-2 and TRBJ2-7; TCRdb names TRBD2, which stays unverified in the absence of DNA. Germline V gene sequence: CDR1 SGHTA, CDR2 FQGNSA. The CDR3 is made up of 14 amino acids. CDR3 sequence reads: CASSLAGPFDEQYF. The whole variable domain, filled in from reference TRBV7-2 and TRBJ2-7, reads GAGVSQSPSNKVTEKGKDVELRCDPISGHTALYWYRQSLGQGLEFLIYFQGNSAPDKSGLPSDRFSAERTGGSVSTLTIQRTQQEDSAVYLCASSLAGPFDEQYFGPGTRLTVT.

The gene calls are TRBV2 and TRBJ1-5; the TRBD1 assignment by TCRdb is unverifiable without DNA. Germline CDR1 is SNHLY and CDR2 is FYNNEI. The CDR3 totals 15 residues. The CDR3 loop is CATGQGTRGNQPQHF. Drawing the rest from reference TRBV2 and TRBJ1-5, the complete variable domain is EPEVTQTPSHQVTQMGQEVILRCVPISNHLYFYWYRQILGQKVEFLVSFYNNEISEKSEIFDDQFSVERPDGSNFTLKIRSTKLEDSAMYFCATGQGTRGNQPQHFGDGTRLSIL.

The chain has TRBV29-1 and TRBJ2-7. CDR1 and CDR2 from the germline V gene are SQVTM and ANQGSEA. The CDR3 spans 13 residues. The CDR3 region is CSVVWVSSYEQYF.

The chain employs TRBV6-2 or TRBV6-3 and TRBJ2-5; the TCRdb D gene call, TRBD2, has no DNA to confirm it. Germline lookup yields CDR1 MNHEY and CDR2 SVGEGT. There are 20 residues in the CDR3. The CDR3 here is CASSYSKLAGDNLPLETQYF.